This T cell receptor (beta chain) originates from a study of blood T cell repertoires in COVID-19. As for the study in general: The samples span acute and convalescent COVID-19 from the United States, Italy and Spain. T cells, B-cell-depleted T cells, or PBMCs supplied cDNA or gDNA.

V trimming: 4 bases; J trimming: 6 bases; junction bases outside the gene matches: 5. The CDR3 consists of 14 residues. Germline V lookup: CDR1 SGHTA, CDR2 FQGNSA. This table comes from immunoSEQ multiplex PCR, and its TCRdb copy is limited to in-frame clones, with some not included. Of about 150,000 clones listed, around 87% were seen once; the top ten hold about 4.6%. The receptor was derived from a woman aged 55 to 70 with active or convalescent COVID-19. The chain is built from TRBV7-2 and TRBJ2-7, with TRBD1 matching 11 bases. Sequenced material: peripheral blood. CDR3 nucleotide sequence: TGTGCCAGCAGCTCGGGACAGGGGGTGAGCGAGCAGTACTTC. Protein: CASSSGQGVSEQYF.